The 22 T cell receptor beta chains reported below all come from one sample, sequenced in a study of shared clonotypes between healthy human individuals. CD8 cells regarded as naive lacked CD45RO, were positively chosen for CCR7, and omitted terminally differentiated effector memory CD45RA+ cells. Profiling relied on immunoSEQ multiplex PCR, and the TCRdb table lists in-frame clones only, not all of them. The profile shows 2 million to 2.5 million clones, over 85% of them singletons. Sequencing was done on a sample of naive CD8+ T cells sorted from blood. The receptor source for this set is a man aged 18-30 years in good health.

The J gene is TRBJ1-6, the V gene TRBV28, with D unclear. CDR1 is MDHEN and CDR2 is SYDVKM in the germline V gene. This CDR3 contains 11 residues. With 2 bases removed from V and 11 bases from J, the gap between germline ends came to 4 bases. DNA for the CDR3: TGTGCCAGCAGTTTAGGGGCACCCCTCCACTTT. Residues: CASSLGAPLHF.

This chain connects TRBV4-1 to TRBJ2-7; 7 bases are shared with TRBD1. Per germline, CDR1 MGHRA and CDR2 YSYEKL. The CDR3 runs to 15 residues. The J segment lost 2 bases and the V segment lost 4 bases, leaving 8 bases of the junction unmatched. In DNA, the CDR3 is TGCGCCAGCAGCCCAGCACACAGGGGCACCTACGAGCAGTACTTC. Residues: CASSPAHRGTYEQYF.

CDR3 DNA: TGTGCCAGCAGCCAAGACTGGGGGCCTACCTACGAGCAGTACTTC. It specifies CASSQDWGPTYEQYF. This chain joins TRBV14 and TRBJ2-7; possible D gene TRBD1, 6 bases. V was cut by 0 bases and J by 2 bases, with 11 bases left in between. The germline V gene encodes CDR1 SGHDN and CDR2 FVKESK. The CDR3 spans 15 residues.

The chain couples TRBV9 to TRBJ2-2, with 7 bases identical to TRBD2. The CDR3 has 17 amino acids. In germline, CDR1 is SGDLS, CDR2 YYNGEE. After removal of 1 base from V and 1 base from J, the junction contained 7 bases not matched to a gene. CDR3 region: CASSVPIAGENTGELFF. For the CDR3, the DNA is TGTGCCAGCAGCGTACCGATTGCGGGGGAGAACACCGGGGAGCTGTTTTTT.

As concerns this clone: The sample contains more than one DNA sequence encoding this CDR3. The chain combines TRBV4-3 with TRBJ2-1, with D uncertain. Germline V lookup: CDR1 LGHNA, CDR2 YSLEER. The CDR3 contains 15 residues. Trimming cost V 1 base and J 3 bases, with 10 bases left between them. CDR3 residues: CASSQGLADYNEQFF. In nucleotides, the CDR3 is TGCGCCAGCAGCCAAGGGTTAGCAGACTACAATGAGCAGTTCTTC.

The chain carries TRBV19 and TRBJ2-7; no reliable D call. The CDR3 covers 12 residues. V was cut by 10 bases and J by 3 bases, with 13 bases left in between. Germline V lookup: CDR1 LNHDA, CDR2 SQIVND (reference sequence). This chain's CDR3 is CATTPDGYEQYF. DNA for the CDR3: TGTGCCACCACCCCAGATGGCTACGAGCAGTACTTC.

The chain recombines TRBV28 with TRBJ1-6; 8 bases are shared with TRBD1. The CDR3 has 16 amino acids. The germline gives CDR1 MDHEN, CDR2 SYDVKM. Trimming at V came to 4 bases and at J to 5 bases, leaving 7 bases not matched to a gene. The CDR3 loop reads CASSWTGRADNSPLHF. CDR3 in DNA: TGTGCCAGCAGTTGGACAGGGAGGGCGGATAATTCACCCCTCCACTTT.

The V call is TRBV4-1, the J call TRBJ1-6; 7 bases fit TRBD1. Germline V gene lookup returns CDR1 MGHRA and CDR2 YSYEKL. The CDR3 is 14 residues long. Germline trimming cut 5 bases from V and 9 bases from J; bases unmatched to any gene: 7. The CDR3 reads CASSVTGVGSPLHF. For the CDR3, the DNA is TGCGCCAGCAGCGTCACAGGGGTCGGTTCACCCCTCCACTTT.

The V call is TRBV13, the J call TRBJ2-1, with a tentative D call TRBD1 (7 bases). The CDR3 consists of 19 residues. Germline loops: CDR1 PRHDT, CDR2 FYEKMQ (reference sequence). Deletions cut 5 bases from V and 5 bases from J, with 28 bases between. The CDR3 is CASSHRQGSERVRNNEQFF. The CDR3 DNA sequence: TGTGCCAGCAGCCACCGACAGGGATCGGAGCGGGTGAGAAACAATGAGCAGTTCTTC.

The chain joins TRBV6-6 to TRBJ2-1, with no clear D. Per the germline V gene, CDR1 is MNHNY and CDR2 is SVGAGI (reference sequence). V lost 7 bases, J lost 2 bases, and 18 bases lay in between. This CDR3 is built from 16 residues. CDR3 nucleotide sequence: TGTGCCAGCAAAAGAACCTACAACCCTCCCTACAATGAGCAGTTCTTC. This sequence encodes CASKRTYNPPYNEQFF.

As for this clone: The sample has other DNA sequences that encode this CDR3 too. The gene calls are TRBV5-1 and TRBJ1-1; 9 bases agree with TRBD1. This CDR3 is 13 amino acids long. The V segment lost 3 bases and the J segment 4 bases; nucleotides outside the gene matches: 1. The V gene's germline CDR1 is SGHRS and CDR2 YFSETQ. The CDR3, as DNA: TGCGCCAGCAGCTCGACAGGGGGCACTGAAGCTTTCTTT. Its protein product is CASSSTGGTEAFF. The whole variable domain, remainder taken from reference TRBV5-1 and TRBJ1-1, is KAGVTQTPRYLIKTRGQQVTLSCSPISGHRSVSWYQQTPGQGLQFLFEYFSETQRNKGNFPGRFSGRQFSNSRSEMNVSTLELGDSALYLCASSSTGGTEAFFGQGTRLTVV.

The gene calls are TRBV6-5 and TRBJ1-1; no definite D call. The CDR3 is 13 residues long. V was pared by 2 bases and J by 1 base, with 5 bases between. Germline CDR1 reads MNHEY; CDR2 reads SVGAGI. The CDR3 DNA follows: TGTGCCAGCAGTTACACCCCGAACACTGAAGCTTTCTTT. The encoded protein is CASSYTPNTEAFF.

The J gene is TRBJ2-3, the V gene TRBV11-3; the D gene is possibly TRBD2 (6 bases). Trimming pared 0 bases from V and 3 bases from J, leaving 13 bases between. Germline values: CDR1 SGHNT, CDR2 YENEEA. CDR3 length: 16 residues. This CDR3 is CASSLDFGGETDTQYF. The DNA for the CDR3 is TGTGCCAGCAGCTTAGATTTCGGGGGAGAAACAGATACGCAGTATTTT.

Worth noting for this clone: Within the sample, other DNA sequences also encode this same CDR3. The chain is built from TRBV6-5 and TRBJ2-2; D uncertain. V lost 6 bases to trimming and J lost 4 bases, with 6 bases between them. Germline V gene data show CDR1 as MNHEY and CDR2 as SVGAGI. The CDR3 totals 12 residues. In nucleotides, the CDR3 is TGTGCCAGCAGGGCTGGCACCGGGGAGCTGTTTTTT. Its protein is CASRAGTGELFF.

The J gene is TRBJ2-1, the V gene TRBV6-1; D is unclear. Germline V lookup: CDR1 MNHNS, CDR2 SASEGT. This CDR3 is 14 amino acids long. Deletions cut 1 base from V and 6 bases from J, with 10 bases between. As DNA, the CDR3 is TGTGCCAGCAGTGAAGTGGCACTCCTCAATGAGCAGTTCTTC. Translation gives CASSEVALLNEQFF.

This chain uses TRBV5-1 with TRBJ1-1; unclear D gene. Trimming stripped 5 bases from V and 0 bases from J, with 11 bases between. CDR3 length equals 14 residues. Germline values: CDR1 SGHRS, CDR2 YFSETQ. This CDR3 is CASSVGWMNTEAFF. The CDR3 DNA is TGCGCCAGCAGTGTGGGCTGGATGAACACTGAAGCTTTCTTT.

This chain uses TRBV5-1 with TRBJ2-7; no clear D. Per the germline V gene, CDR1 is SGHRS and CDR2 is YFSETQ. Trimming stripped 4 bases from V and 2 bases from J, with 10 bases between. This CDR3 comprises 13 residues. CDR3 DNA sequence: TGCGCCAGCAGCGTGGACGCCACCTACGAGCAGTACTTC. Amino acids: CASSVDATYEQYF.

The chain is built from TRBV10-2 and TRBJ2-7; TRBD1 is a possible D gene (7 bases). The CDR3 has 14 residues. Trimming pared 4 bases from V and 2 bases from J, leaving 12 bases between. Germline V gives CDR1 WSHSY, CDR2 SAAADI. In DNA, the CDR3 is TGCGCCAGCAGTGTGACAGGGAGGCCCTACGAGCAGTACTTC. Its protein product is CASSVTGRPYEQYF.

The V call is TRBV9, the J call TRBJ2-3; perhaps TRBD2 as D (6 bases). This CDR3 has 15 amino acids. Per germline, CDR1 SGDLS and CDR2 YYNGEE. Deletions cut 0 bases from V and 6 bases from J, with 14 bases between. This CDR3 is CASSVEGTQGDTQYF. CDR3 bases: TGTGCCAGCAGCGTAGAGGGGACTCAAGGGGATACGCAGTATTTT.

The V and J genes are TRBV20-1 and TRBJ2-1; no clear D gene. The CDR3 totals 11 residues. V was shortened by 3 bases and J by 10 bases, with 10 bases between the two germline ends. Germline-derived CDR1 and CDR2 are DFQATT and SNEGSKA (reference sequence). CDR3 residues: CSASAGWEQFF. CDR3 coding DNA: TGCAGTGCTAGTGCAGGCTGGGAGCAGTTCTTC.

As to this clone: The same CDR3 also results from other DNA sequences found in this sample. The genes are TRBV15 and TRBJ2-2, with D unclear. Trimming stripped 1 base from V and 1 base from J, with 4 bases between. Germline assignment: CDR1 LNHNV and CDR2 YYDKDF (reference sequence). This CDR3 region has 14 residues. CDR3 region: CATSRVGNTGELFF. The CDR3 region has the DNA TGTGCCACCAGCAGAGTGGGGAACACCGGGGAGCTGTTTTTT. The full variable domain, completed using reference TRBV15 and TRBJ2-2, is DAMVIQNPRYQVTQFGKPVTLSCSQTLNHNVMYWYQQKSSQAPKLLFHYYDKDFNNEADTPDNFQSRRPNTSFCFLDIRSPGLGDTAMYLCATSRVGNTGELFFGEGSRLTVL.

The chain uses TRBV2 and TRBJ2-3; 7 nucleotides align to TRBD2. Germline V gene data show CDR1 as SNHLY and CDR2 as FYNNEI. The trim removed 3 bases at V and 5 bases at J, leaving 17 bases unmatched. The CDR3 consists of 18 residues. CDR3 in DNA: TGTGCCAGCAGTGACTCTAGCGGCCCTCGGGCGAGGGGAGATACGCAGTATTTT. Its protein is CASSDSSGPRARGDTQYF.